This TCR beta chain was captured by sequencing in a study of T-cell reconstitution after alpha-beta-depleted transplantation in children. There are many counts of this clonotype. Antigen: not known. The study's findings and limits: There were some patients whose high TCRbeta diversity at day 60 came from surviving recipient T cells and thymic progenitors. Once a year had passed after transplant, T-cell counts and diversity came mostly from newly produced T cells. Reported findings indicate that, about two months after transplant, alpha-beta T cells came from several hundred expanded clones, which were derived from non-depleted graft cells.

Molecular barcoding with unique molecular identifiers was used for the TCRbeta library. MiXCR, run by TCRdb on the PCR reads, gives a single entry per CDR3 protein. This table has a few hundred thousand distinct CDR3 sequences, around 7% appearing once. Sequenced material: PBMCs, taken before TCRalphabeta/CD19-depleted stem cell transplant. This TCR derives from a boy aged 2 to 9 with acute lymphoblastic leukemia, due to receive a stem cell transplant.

This CDR3 reads CASSWGRQTQYF. CDR3 nucleotide sequence: TGTGCCAGCAGCTGGGGGAGGCAGACCCAGTACTTC. V gene TRBV5-6 combines with J gene TRBJ2-5, with a tentative D call TRBD2 (6 bases). Trimming shortened V by 3 bases and J by 6 bases, and 9 bases separated the two germline ends. The CDR3 spans 12 residues. Germline values: CDR1 SGHDT, CDR2 YYEEEE.